This T cell receptor (beta chain) was sequenced for a study of T cell repertoires in aging, cancer and after chemotherapy (dated by TCRdb to about 2019). Regarding the research as a whole: The donors fell into six age groups ranging from 30 or younger to 70 or older, and each group had at least three individuals. Control TCR repertoires from healthy donors were recorded across several months to years, and re-sampling revealed clear clonal overlap. Peripheral blood TCR beta repertoires from healthy donors and cancer patients were profiled to examine immunoaging and T cell reconstitution after chemotherapy. A cohort of 220 or so cancer patients (more than 90 with hematological and roughly 120 with solid cancers) was assembled, and 95 to 100 healthy donors were included as a reference group. Some 9 million TCR reads were contained in the full dataset. Paper-wide results and their limitations: In healthy donors, the decline in TCR diversity with age was mainly explained by loss of richness, whereas in cancer patients loss of evenness was also found to contribute. According to the authors, the repertoire data do not permit conclusions about immunological memory after chemotherapy. In both cancer cohorts, the median generation probability rose over the chemotherapy interval, which suggests that the repertoire was reconstituted through rebound thymic output. Significantly lower blood TCR diversity and higher clonality were observed in untreated patients with hematological or solid cancers than in age-matched healthy donors.

Genomic DNA extracted from peripheral blood, rather than sorted cells or RNA, was used as the source for amplification of TCR beta rearrangements. Using a mixed TRB-A/B primer pool, multiplex touch-down PCR amplified rearranged TRB sequences covering the V, D and J segments. Illumina adapters and sample indices were attached to the amplicons through two consecutive PCR reactions run with Phusion HS II polymerase. Amplicons were gel-purified using the NucleoSpin Gel and PCR Clean-up kit and were subsequently checked with Qubit and an Agilent 2100 Bioanalyzer. Sequencing of the libraries was done on an Illumina MiSeq with paired-end, single-indexed 600-cycle runs. Turning to the authors' computational methods: Processing of the TRB sequences was carried out with MiXCR versions 2.12 and 3.0.5. Each unique CDR3 nucleotide sequence was counted as one clone, and only productive sequences with at least two reads were retained. The repertoire metrics were Shannon diversity, evenness, clonality (defined as one minus evenness), and alpha-parameterized diversity profiles covering alpha 0 to 5. The IGoR algorithm was used to calculate generation probabilities for clones in the paired samples taken before and after chemotherapy. Through fastp at Q25 and MiXCR, TCRdb rebuilt clones from the public reads, retaining in-frame beta chains. Each CDR3 protein gets just one entry, which takes the most common genes and DNA from the rows behind it. None of the V and J calls come from the authors' own analysis; TCRdb made them. Within this sample are over 8,500 distinct CDR3 sequences, with roughly two fifths of them counted one time only. The ten top clones hold approximately 7% of the sample.

On this clonotype itself: Its antigen is still unknown. Base-call qualities are not available, and no considerably larger clone is one nucleotide away.

Sequenced input: blood. The sequence derives from a human donor in good health.

The nucleotide sequence is TGTGCCAGCATGGACAGGGTGAACGATGAGCAGTTCTTC. Its protein reads: CASMDRVNDEQFF. The chain joins TRBV5-4 to TRBJ2-1, and 8 bases in between align with TRBD1. Taken from the germline V gene (reference sequence), the CDR1 and CDR2 loops are SGHNT and YYREEE. Trimmed from V: 6 bases; trimmed from J: 8 bases; junction bases lacking a gene match: 7. From its cysteine to its phenylalanine, the CDR3 spans 13 amino acids. Just CDR3 DNA is preserved here, 39 bases in frame from base 1.